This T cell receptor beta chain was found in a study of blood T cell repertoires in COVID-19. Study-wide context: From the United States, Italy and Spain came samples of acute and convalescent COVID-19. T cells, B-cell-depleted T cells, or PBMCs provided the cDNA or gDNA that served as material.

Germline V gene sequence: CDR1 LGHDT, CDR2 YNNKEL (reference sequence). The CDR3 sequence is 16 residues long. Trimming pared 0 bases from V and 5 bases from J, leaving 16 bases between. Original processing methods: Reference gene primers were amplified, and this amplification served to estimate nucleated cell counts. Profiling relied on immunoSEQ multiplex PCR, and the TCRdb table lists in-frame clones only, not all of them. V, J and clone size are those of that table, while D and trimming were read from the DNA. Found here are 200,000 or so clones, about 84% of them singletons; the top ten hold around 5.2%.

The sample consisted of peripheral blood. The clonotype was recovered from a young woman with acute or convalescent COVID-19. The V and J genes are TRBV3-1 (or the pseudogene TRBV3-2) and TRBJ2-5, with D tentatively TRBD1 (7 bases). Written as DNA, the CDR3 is TGTGCCAGCAGCCAAGAAACTGGCAGGGGGGAGGAGACCCAGTACTTC. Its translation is CASSQETGRGEETQYF.